The 6 T cell receptor beta chains below were found in one sample sequenced in a study of cytomegalovirus exposure and HLA in healthy donors. PCR primers comprised 60 Vbeta and 13 Jbeta primers. Profiling relied on immunoSEQ multiplex PCR, and the TCRdb table lists in-frame clones only, not all of them. The sample has about 150,000 clones; around 72% are singletons. Sequencing was carried out using PBMCs. These receptors were obtained from a young man in good health and CMV-seronegative.

This clone showed up just a few times. The J gene is TRBJ1-3, the V gene TRBV7-2; D may be TRBD1 (5 bases). Germline CDR1 and CDR2: SGHTA and FQGNSA. Trimming cost V 3 bases and J 0 bases, with 9 bases left between them. The CDR3 length is 15 residues. The CDR3 loop reads CASSLSGLSGNTIYF. The CDR3, as DNA: TGTGCCAGCAGCTTGTCGGGACTCTCTGGAAACACCATATATTTT.

The CDR3 is CASSSMTFSEQFF. Written as DNA, the CDR3 is TGTGCCAGCAGTTCCATGACTTTCTCCGAGCAGTTCTTC. This chain connects TRBV6-5 to TRBJ2-1, with D unresolved. There are 13 residues in the CDR3. From germline, CDR1 is MNHEY and CDR2 SVGAGI. The V and J ends lost 4 bases and 10 bases respectively, with 14 bases between them.

The count of this clone is one. The rearrangement joins TRBV2 to TRBJ2-7; possible D gene TRBD2, 5 bases. V gave up 7 bases and J gave up 4 bases, with 14 bases separating them. Germline CDR1 and CDR2: SNHLY and FYNNEI. The CDR3 is 13 residues long. The CDR3 loop is CASNGGYQYEQYF. Written as DNA, the CDR3 is TGTGCCAGCAACGGCGGGTACCAATACGAGCAGTACTTC.

A few counts support this clone. The chain employs TRBV7-6 and TRBJ1-5; D unclear. Deletions cut 3 bases from V and 9 bases from J, with 12 bases between. Germline lookup yields CDR1 SGHVS and CDR2 FNYEAQ. This CDR3 is built from 13 residues. The CDR3 coding sequence is TGTGCCAGCAGCTTGGACCGGGATCGGCCCCAGCATTTT. Translation: CASSLDRDRPQHF.

This clone was seen only a few times. V usage is TRBV19 and J usage is TRBJ1-2; D call uncertain. The V and J ends lost 5 bases and 6 bases respectively, with 16 bases between them. The CDR3 sequence is 14 residues long. Germline values: CDR1 LNHDA, CDR2 SQIVND (reference sequence). In DNA form, the CDR3 reads TGTGCCAGTAGTTGGAGCGGTTGGGAGAATGGCTACACCTTC. Residues: CASSWSGWENGYTF.

The J gene is TRBJ2-7, the V gene TRBV7-9, with TRBD2 matching 8 bases. V lost 1 base to trimming and J lost 4 bases; unmatched junction nucleotides: 3. In germline, CDR1 is SEHNR, CDR2 FQNEAQ (reference sequence). The CDR3 is 14 amino acids. CDR3 residues: CASSLGTSQYEQYF. In nucleotides, the CDR3 is TGTGCCAGCAGCTTAGGGACTAGCCAGTACGAGCAGTACTTC.